This record covers a single T cell receptor beta chain. Its antigen is not known. This specimen belongs to a study of OX40 agonist ivuxolimab in advanced cancers. TCRdb's copy holds only in-frame clones and misses some; the assay was immunoSEQ multiplex PCR. The sample comprises 50,000 to 80,000 clones, about 89% of which are singletons, and approximately 5.6% rests with the top ten. Study conclusions and caveats: With doses of 0.1 to 3.0 mg/kg, CD4+ and CD8+ blood T cells had undergone clonal expansion by week 6.

After removal of 3 bases from V and 4 bases from J, the junction contained 4 bases not matched to a gene. This CDR3 is built from 15 residues. Germline CDR1 SGHVS, CDR2 FNYEAQ. The TCR originated in an adult with an advanced solid tumor such as melanoma, head and neck, liver or kidney cancer. This chain connects TRBV7-6 to TRBJ2-1, with 9 bases identical to TRBD2. The sequencing here drew on CD4+ or CD8+ T cells sorted from blood, taken in a trial of the OX40 agonist ivuxolimab. The CDR3 spells CASSFGSGRYNEQFF. The CDR3 DNA is TGTGCCAGCAGCTTTGGAAGCGGGAGGTACAATGAGCAGTTCTTC. Using reference TRBV7-6 and TRBJ2-1 for the parts outside the CDR3, the full variable domain is GAGVSQSPRYKVTKRGQDVALRCDPISGHVSLYWYRQALGQGPEFLTYFNYEAQQDKSGLPNDRFSAERPEGSISTLTIQRTEQRDSAMYRCASSFGSGRYNEQFFGPGTRLTVL.